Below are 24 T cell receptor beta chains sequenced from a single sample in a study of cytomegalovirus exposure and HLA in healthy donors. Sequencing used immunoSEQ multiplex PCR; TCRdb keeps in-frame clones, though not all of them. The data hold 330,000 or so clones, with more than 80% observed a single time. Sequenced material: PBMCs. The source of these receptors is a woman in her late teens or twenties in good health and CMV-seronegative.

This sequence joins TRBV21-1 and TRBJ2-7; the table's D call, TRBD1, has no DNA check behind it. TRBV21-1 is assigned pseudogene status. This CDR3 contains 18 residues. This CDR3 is CASSPNFPETAPDYEQYF. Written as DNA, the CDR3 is TGTGCCAGCAGTCCAAATTTCCCGGAGACAGCCCCGGACTACGAGCAGTACTTC.

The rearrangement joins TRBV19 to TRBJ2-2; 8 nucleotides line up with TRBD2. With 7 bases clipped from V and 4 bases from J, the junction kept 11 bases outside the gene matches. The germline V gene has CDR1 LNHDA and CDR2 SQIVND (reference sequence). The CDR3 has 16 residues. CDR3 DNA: TGTGCCAGTACGAGCGGGAGCCCGGTCTTCACCGGGGAGCTGTTTTTT. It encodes CASTSGSPVFTGELFF.

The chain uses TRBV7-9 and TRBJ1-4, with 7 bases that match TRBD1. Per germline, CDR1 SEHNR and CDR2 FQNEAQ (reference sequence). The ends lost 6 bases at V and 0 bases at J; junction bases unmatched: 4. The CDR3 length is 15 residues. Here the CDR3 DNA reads TGTGCCAGCAGTTACAGGGGTGCAACTAATGAAAAACTGTTTTTT. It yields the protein CASSYRGATNEKLFF.

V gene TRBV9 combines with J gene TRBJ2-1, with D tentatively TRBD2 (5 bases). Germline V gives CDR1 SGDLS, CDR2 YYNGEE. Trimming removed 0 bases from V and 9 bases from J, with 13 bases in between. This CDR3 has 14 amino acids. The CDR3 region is CASSVVSGVGEQFF. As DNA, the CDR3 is TGTGCCAGCAGCGTAGTTTCCGGGGTCGGTGAGCAGTTCTTC.

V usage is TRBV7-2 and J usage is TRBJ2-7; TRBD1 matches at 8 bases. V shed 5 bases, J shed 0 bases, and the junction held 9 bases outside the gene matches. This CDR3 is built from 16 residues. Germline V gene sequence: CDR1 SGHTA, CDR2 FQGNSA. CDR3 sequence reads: CASSPGTGRGSYEQYF. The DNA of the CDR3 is TGTGCCAGCAGCCCAGGGACAGGACGGGGCTCCTACGAGCAGTACTTC.

The CDR3 DNA follows: TGTGCCAGCAGTTTTCTCTATGGCTACACCTTC. Amino acid sequence: CASSFLYGYTF. The chain uses TRBV28 and TRBJ1-2; D remains ambiguous. Trimming left V 3 bases short and J 4 bases short, with 3 bases between. Germline V gene sequence: CDR1 MDHEN, CDR2 SYDVKM. The length of the CDR3 is 11 residues.

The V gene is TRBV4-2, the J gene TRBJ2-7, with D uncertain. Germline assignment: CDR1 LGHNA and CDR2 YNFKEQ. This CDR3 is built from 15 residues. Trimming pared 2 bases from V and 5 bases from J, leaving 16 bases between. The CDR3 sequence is CASSQLTPFRDEQYF. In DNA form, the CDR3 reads TGTGCCAGCAGCCAATTAACCCCCTTTCGGGACGAGCAGTACTTC.

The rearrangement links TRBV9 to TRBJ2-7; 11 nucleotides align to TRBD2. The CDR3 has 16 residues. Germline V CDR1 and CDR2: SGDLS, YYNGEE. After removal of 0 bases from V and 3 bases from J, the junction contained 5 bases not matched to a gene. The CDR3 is CASSVGGSGGGYEQYF. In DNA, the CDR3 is TGTGCCAGCAGCGTAGGAGGTAGCGGGGGGGGCTACGAGCAGTACTTC.

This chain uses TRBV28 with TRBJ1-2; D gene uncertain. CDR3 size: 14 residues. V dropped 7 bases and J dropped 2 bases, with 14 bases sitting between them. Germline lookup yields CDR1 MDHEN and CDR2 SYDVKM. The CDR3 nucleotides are TGTGCCAGCACCCTCGTTGGGCCGAACTATGGCTACACCTTC. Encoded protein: CASTLVGPNYGYTF.

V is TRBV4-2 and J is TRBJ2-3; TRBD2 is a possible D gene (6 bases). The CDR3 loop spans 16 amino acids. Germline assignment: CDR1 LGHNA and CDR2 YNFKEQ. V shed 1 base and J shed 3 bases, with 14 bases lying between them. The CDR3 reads CASSQGVQRATDTQYF. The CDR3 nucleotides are TGTGCCAGCAGCCAAGGGGTCCAGCGGGCAACAGATACGCAGTATTTT.

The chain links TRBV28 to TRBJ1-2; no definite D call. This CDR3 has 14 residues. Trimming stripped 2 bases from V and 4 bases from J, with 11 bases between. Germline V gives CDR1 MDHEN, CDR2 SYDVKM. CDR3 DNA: TGTGCCAGCAGTTTAGCTACGGGAGGCTATGGCTACACCTTC. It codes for CASSLATGGYGYTF.

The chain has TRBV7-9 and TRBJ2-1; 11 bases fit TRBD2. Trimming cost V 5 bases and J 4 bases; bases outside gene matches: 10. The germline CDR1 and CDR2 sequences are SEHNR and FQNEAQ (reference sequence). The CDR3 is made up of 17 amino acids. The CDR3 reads CASSKISGTSGYNEQFF. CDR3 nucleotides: TGTGCCAGCAGCAAAATTTCCGGGACTAGCGGATACAATGAGCAGTTCTTC.

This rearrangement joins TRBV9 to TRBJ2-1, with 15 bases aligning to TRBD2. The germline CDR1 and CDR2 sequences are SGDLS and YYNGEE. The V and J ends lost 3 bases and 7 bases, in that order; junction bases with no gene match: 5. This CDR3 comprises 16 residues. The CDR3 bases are TGTGCCAGCAGCGGCGGGACTAGCGGGAGGCGGAATGAGCAGTTCTTC. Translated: CASSGGTSGRRNEQFF.

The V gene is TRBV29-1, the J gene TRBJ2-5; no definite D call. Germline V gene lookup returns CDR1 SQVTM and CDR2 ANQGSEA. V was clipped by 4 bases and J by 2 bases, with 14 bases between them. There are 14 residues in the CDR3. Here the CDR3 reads CSVGFRLMQETQYF. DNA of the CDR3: TGCAGCGTTGGTTTCAGGCTGATGCAAGAGACCCAGTACTTC.

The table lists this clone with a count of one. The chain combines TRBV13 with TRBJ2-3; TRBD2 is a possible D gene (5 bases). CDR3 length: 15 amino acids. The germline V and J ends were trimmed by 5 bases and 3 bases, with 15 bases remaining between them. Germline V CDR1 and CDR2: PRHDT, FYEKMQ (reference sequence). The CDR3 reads CASSPVVEATDTQYF. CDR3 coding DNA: TGTGCCAGCAGCCCAGTCGTGGAGGCGACAGATACGCAGTATTTT.

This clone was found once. This CDR3 is CASSPDRFSGNTIYF. CDR3 DNA: TGTGCCAGCAGCCCTGACAGGTTCTCTGGAAACACCATATATTTT. The genes are TRBV2 and TRBJ1-3, with a tentative D call TRBD1 (6 bases). The germline V and J ends were trimmed by 6 bases and 0 bases, with 12 bases remaining between them. This CDR3 comprises 15 residues. The germline gives CDR1 SNHLY, CDR2 FYNNEI.

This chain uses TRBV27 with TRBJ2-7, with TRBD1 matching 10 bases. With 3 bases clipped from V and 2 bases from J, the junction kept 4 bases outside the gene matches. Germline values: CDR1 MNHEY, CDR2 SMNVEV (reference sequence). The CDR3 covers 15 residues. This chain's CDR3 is CASSFTGTGAYEQYF. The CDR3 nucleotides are TGTGCCAGCAGTTTCACCGGGACAGGGGCCTACGAGCAGTACTTC.

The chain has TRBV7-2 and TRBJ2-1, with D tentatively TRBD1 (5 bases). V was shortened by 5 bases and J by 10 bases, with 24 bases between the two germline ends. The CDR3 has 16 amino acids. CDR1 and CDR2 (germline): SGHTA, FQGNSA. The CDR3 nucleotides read TGTGCCAGCAGCCCCTCACCGGACAAAATAGCCGAGGAGCAGTTCTTC. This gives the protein CASSPSPDKIAEEQFF.

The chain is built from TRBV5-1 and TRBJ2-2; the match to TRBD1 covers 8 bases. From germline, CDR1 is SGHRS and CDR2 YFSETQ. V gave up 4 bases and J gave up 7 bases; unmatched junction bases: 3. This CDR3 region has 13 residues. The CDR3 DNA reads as TGCGCCAGCAGCGGACAGGGCGGCGGGGAGCTGTTTTTT. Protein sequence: CASSGQGGGELFF.

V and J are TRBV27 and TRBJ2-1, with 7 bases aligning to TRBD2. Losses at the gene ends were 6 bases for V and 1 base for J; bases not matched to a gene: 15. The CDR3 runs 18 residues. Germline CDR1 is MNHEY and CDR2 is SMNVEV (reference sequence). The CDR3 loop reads CASRMTSFSPISYNEQFF. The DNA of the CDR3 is TGTGCCAGCAGAATGACTAGCTTTTCGCCCATTTCCTACAATGAGCAGTTCTTC.

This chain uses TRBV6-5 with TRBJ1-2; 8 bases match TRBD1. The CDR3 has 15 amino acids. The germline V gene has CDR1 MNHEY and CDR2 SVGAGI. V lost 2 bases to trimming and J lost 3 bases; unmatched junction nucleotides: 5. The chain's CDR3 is CASSYDYRGDYGYTF. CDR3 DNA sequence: TGTGCCAGCAGTTACGACTACAGGGGGGACTATGGCTACACCTTC.

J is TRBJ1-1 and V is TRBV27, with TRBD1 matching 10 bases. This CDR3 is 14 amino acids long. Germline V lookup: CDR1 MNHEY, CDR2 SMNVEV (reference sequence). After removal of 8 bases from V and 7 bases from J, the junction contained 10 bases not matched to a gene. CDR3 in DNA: TGTGCCAGCGGGGACAGGGGCCCGTGGGGTGAAGCTTTCTTT. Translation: CASGDRGPWGEAFF.

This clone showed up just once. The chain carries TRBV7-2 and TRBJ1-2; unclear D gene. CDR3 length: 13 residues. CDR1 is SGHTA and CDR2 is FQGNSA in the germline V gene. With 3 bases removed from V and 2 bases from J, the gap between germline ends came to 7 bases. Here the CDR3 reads CASSLALNYGYTF. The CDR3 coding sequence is TGTGCCAGCAGCTTGGCCCTCAACTATGGCTACACCTTC.

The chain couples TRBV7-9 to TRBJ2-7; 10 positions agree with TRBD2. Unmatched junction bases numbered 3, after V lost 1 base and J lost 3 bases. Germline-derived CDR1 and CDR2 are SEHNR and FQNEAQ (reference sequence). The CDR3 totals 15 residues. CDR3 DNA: TGTGCCAGCAGCTTAGAAGCGGGAGGGCTCTACGAGCAGTACTTC. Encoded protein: CASSLEAGGLYEQYF.